Presented here are 22 T cell receptor beta chains from one specimen sequenced in a study of T cell clones after liver transplantation. The method was immunoSEQ multiplex PCR; TCRdb's version includes in-frame clones alone and lacks a portion of them. The sample has more than 75,000 clones; around four fifths are singletons. Sequencing was performed on CD4+ T cells from blood, taken approximately 3.5 years after liver transplant. The receptors shown here come from a human patient who received a liver transplant. Some T cells may be provided by the graft donor.

The gene calls are TRBV2 and TRBJ1-3; maybe TRBD1 (5 bases). Germline loops: CDR1 SNHLY, CDR2 FYNNEI. The ends were cut back, 10 bases at V and 0 bases at J, with 19 bases in the middle. There are 16 residues in the CDR3. The CDR3 protein is CATCLSGLLSGNTIYF. CDR3 DNA sequence: TGTGCCACCTGCTTATCAGGGCTCCTCTCTGGAAACACCATATATTTT.

The rearrangement links TRBV14 to TRBJ2-3; D is ambiguous. Germline lookup yields CDR1 SGHDN and CDR2 FVKESK. The V end lost 4 bases, the J end lost 0 bases, and 11 bases lay between the germline ends. The CDR3 is 15 residues long. In DNA form, the CDR3 reads TGTGCCAGCAGCCGGAATTGGCCCAGCACAGATACGCAGTATTTT. The encoded protein is CASSRNWPSTDTQYF. Complete variable domain (other parts from reference TRBV14 and TRBJ2-3): EAGVTQFPSHSVIEKGQTVTLRCDPISGHDNLYWYRRVMGKEIKFLLHFVKESKQDESGMPNNRFLAERTGGTYSTLKVQPAELEDSGVYFCASSRNWPSTDTQYFGPGTRLTVL.

The V gene is TRBV9, the J gene TRBJ1-3; D is undetermined. The CDR3 covers 15 residues. Between the trimmed V and J ends, which lost 3 bases and 0 bases, there was a span of 10 bases. From germline, CDR1 is SGDLS and CDR2 YYNGEE. The CDR3, as DNA: TGTGCCAGCAGCGGACCAGCGAGCTCTGGAAACACCATATATTTT. Protein: CASSGPASSGNTIYF.

The CDR3 DNA reads TGCGCCAGCAGAACGGACAGCCTGGGAGGGACCCAGTACTTC. This translates into CASRTDSLGGTQYF. The chain employs TRBV10-2 and TRBJ2-5; D is possibly TRBD1 or TRBD2 (6 bases each). Germline-derived CDR1 and CDR2 are WSHSY and SAAADI. Trimming pared 6 bases from V and 7 bases from J, leaving 18 bases between. The CDR3 is made up of 14 amino acids.

This chain joins TRBV29-1 and TRBJ2-3; D might be TRBD1 (6 bases). The V gene's germline CDR1 is SQVTM and CDR2 ANQGSEA. Trimming took 4 bases from V and 0 from J, leaving 17 bases between them. The CDR3 extends over 16 amino acids. DNA for the CDR3: TGCAGCGTTGCAGGGGTTGGTGGGTCTAGCACAGATACGCAGTATTTT. It specifies CSVAGVGGSSTDTQYF.

The genes are TRBV21-1 and TRBJ2-7; no DNA check was done on the table's D call, TRBD2. TRBV21-1 is recorded as a pseudogene. This CDR3 spans 16 amino acids. CDR3 loop: CASSKGQREGGYEQYF. As DNA, the CDR3 is TGTGCCAGCAGCAAAGGACAGCGGGAGGGCGGCTACGAGCAGTACTTC.

The chain couples TRBV7-2 to TRBJ2-4; D tentatively reads TRBD1 or TRBD2 (6 bases each). From germline, CDR1 is SGHTA and CDR2 FQGNSA. Deletions cut 0 bases from V and 11 bases from J, with 14 bases between. The CDR3 runs 14 residues. CDR3 residues: CASSLAPGAQVQYF. CDR3 in DNA: TGTGCCAGCAGCTTAGCGCCGGGGGCGCAGGTTCAGTACTTC.

V usage is TRBV14 and J usage is TRBJ2-7; a possible D gene is TRBD2 (6 bases). Per the germline V gene, CDR1 is SGHDN and CDR2 is FVKESK. CDR3 length equals 17 residues. V was shortened by 4 bases and J by 1 base, with 20 bases between the two germline ends. CDR3 sequence reads: CASSRGLLRGGSYEQYF. The CDR3 DNA sequence: TGTGCCAGCAGCCGGGGACTGTTACGGGGTGGGTCCTACGAGCAGTACTTC.

This chain's CDR3 is CASTRQGLQETQYF. The CDR3, as DNA: TGTGCCAGCACGCGACAGGGGCTCCAAGAGACCCAGTACTTC. The chain is built from TRBV2 and TRBJ2-5; TRBD1 matches 8 bases. The CDR3 sequence is 14 residues long. Trimming removed 7 bases from V and 1 base from J; junction bases left unmatched: 5. CDR1 is SNHLY and CDR2 is FYNNEI in the germline V gene. The variable domain in full, with the rest retrieved from reference TRBV2 and TRBJ2-5, is EPEVTQTPSHQVTQMGQEVILRCVPISNHLYFYWYRQILGQKVEFLVSFYNNEISEKSEIFDDQFSVERPDGSNFTLKIRSTKLEDSAMYFCASTRQGLQETQYFGPGTRLLVL.

This chain connects TRBV5-4 to TRBJ2-7, with D unclear. V was shortened by 5 bases and J by 0 bases, with 12 bases between the two germline ends. The CDR3 length is 14 residues. The V gene's germline CDR1 is SGHNT and CDR2 YYREEE (reference sequence). The CDR3 coding sequence is TGTGCCAGCAGTAGTGGGCCAAGCTCCTACGAGCAGTACTTC. Translated: CASSSGPSSYEQYF.

In its sample, this clone was seen a few times. This chain uses TRBV2 with TRBJ2-6; weak D call: TRBD1 (5 bases). The CDR3 extends over 19 amino acids. Trimming stripped 2 bases from V and 0 bases from J, with 17 bases between. Germline values: CDR1 SNHLY, CDR2 FYNNEI. The CDR3: CASSEKGWVIRSGANVLTF. For the CDR3, the DNA is TGTGCCAGCAGTGAAAAGGGGTGGGTAATCCGCTCTGGGGCCAACGTCCTGACTTTC.

The chain recombines TRBV18 with TRBJ1-1, with D possibly being TRBD1 (6 bases). This CDR3 has 16 residues. Germline values: CDR1 KGHSH, CDR2 LQKENI. Trimming cost V 2 bases and J 5 bases, with 18 bases left between them. This CDR3 reads CASSPGFRGAGTEAFF. CDR3 DNA: TGTGCCAGCTCACCAGGATTCAGGGGAGCGGGAACTGAAGCTTTCTTT.

The CDR3 DNA follows: TGCGCCAGCAGCCTTGCTGACGGGACTAAAGCCCGGACTAGCGGCTACAATGAGCAGTTCTTC. As protein: CASSLADGTKARTSGYNEQFF. The rearrangement joins TRBV5-1 to TRBJ2-1, with 10 bases aligning to TRBD2. Losses at the gene ends were 4 bases for V and 3 bases for J; bases not matched to a gene: 22. This CDR3 has 21 residues. Germline V gene sequence: CDR1 SGHRS, CDR2 YFSETQ.

This clone was found a few times. This rearrangement joins TRBV7-2 to TRBJ2-7; D is perhaps TRBD2 (6 bases). This CDR3 spans 18 amino acids. Per the germline V gene, CDR1 is SGHTA and CDR2 is FQGNSA. Trimming shortened V by 0 bases and J by 4 bases, and 22 bases separated the two germline ends. CDR3 region: CASSLATLSTSKTYEQYF. The CDR3 DNA reads as TGTGCCAGCAGCTTAGCGACCCTATCGACTAGTAAAACATACGAGCAGTACTTC.

V gene TRBV28 combines with J gene TRBJ1-2; D is uncertain. The V and J ends lost 6 bases and 3 bases respectively, with 8 bases between them. The CDR3 runs 12 residues. Germline-derived CDR1 and CDR2 are MDHEN and SYDVKM. The CDR3 DNA follows: TGTGCCAGCAGCTCCCGGGACTATGGCTACACCTTC. Its protein is CASSSRDYGYTF.

V and J are TRBV7-2 and TRBJ2-5, with D possibly matching TRBD1 (6 bases). In germline, CDR1 is SGHTA, CDR2 FQGNSA. The CDR3 runs to 15 residues. V was shortened by 5 bases and J by 1 base, with 14 bases between the two germline ends. The CDR3 sequence: CASSPGAALQETQYF. The CDR3 DNA sequence: TGTGCCAGCAGCCCAGGGGCGGCCCTCCAAGAGACCCAGTACTTC.

V usage is TRBV29-1 and J usage is TRBJ2-1, with 8 positions matching TRBD2. Germline values: CDR1 SQVTM, CDR2 ANQGSEA. The CDR3 totals 15 residues. V dropped 6 bases and J dropped 0; count of bases not matched to a gene: 7. The CDR3 spells CSVATSASSYNEQFF. The CDR3 DNA is TGCAGCGTCGCGACTAGCGCCAGCTCCTACAATGAGCAGTTCTTC.

The rearrangement uses TRBV5-1 and TRBJ2-1; D is ambiguous. The germline V and J ends were trimmed by 0 bases and 8 bases, with 9 bases remaining between them. The CDR3 runs 13 residues. The germline CDR1 and CDR2 sequences are SGHRS and YFSETQ. Here the CDR3 DNA reads TGCGCCAGCAGCTTGGTTGTTGGCCATGAGCAGTTCTTC. It translates to CASSLVVGHEQFF.

Concerning this clone itself: The sample contains more than one DNA sequence encoding this CDR3. The chain employs TRBV20-1 and TRBJ2-5; D gene uncertain. There are 11 residues in the CDR3. CDR1 DFQATT and CDR2 SNEGSKA come from the germline V gene (reference sequence). V lost 5 bases and J lost 3, with 7 bases in between. CDR3 DNA sequence: TGCAGTGCTGACCTAAAAGAGACCCAGTACTTC. Its protein product is CSADLKETQYF.

J is TRBJ2-1 and V is TRBV27; unclear D gene. This CDR3 comprises 14 residues. Trimming removed 3 bases from V and 4 bases from J, with 10 bases in between. Looked up from germline, CDR1 is MNHEY and CDR2 is SMNVEV (reference sequence). CDR3 amino acids: CASSFGQLYNEQFF. DNA of the CDR3: TGTGCCAGCAGTTTCGGGCAGCTTTACAATGAGCAGTTCTTC.

The V and J genes are TRBV13 and TRBJ2-1, with D perhaps TRBD2 (5 bases). V was cut by 4 bases and J by 7 bases, with 17 bases left in between. Germline V gene sequence: CDR1 PRHDT, CDR2 FYEKMQ (reference sequence). The CDR3 totals 15 residues. CDR3 residues: CASSSRRVPGNEQFF. The CDR3 nucleotides are TGTGCCAGCAGCTCCCGGCGGGTGCCGGGGAATGAGCAGTTCTTC.

The J gene is TRBJ2-5, the V gene TRBV9; D remains ambiguous. The germline V gene encodes CDR1 SGDLS and CDR2 YYNGEE. The CDR3 has 14 residues. V lost 2 bases and J 4 bases, leaving 12 bases between the germline ends. CDR3 amino acids: CASSVRAWGETQYF. The CDR3, as DNA: TGTGCCAGCAGCGTTCGTGCCTGGGGAGAGACCCAGTACTTC. Complete variable domain (other parts from reference TRBV9 and TRBJ2-5): DSGVTQTPKHLITATGQRVTLRCSPRSGDLSVYWYQQSLDQGLQFLIQYYNGEERAKGNILERFSAQQFPDLHSELNLSSLELGDSALYFCASSVRAWGETQYFGPGTRLLVL.